Listed here are 13 T cell receptor beta chains from one sample, sequenced in a study of T cells in Graves' hyperthyroidism and ophthalmopathy. Amplification yielded TCR beta CDR3 regions, with RNA transcripts as the source. With the HTBI primer set, the TCR CDR3 went through a first round of RT-PCR. TCRdb reprocessed the multiplex PCR reads with MiXCR, giving one entry per CDR3 protein. The table records about 840,000 distinct CDR3 sequences, roughly 37% of them present only once. Source material: blood. The receptors here all came from a man aged 18-30 years with Graves' hyperthyroidism.

This clonotype was counted many times. The chain uses TRBV20-1 and TRBJ1-2, with D unresolved. CDR3 length: 13 residues. Germline-derived CDR1 and CDR2 are DFQATT and SNEGSKA (reference sequence). The germline V and J ends were trimmed by 3 bases and 4 bases, with 12 bases remaining between them. DNA of the CDR3: TGCAGTGCTAGCCCTTCGCTAAGCTATGGCTACACCTTC. It specifies CSASPSLSYGYTF.

The rearrangement uses TRBV6-6 and TRBJ1-1; weak D call: TRBD1 (6 bases). Per germline, CDR1 MNHNY and CDR2 SVGAGI (reference sequence). V was clipped by 0 bases and J by 8 bases, with 10 bases between them. The CDR3 has 13 amino acids. The CDR3 here is CASSYSRGGEAFF. The DNA of the CDR3 is TGTGCCAGCAGTTACTCAAGAGGGGGAGAAGCTTTCTTT.

This chain links TRBV6-1 with TRBJ1-4, with 7 bases fitting TRBD1. The CDR3 runs 13 residues. Germline V CDR1 and CDR2: MNHNS, SASEGT. V was clipped by 4 bases and J by 8 bases; unmatched bases: 4. In DNA, the CDR3 is TGTGCCAGCAGTGGTGAGGGGGCCGAAAAACTGTTTTTT. Amino acids: CASSGEGAEKLFF.

The J gene is TRBJ1-1, the V gene TRBV6-1; 8 bases are shared with TRBD1. The CDR3 length is 16 residues. Germline V gene sequence: CDR1 MNHNS, CDR2 SASEGT. Trimming at V came to 1 base and at J to 1 base, leaving 5 bases not matched to a gene. The CDR3 loop is CASSEEEGTGNTEAFF. The CDR3 DNA follows: TGTGCCAGCAGTGAAGAAGAGGGGACAGGGAACACTGAAGCTTTCTTT.

This clonotype showed up many times. The V and J genes are TRBV20-1 and TRBJ1-2; TRBD1 might be the D (5 bases). This CDR3 has 13 amino acids. Germline values: CDR1 DFQATT, CDR2 SNEGSKA (reference sequence). V was trimmed by 6 bases and J by 4 bases, leaving 15 bases between them. CDR3 nucleotide sequence: TGCAGTGCGGAGGAGACAGATGTCTATGGCTACACCTTC. Translating gives CSAEETDVYGYTF.

The table lists this clonotype with a few counts. The V and J genes are TRBV13 and TRBJ2-7, with 9 bases that match TRBD1. V dropped 5 bases and J dropped 3; count of bases not matched to a gene: 8. CDR1 PRHDT and CDR2 FYEKMQ come from the germline V gene (reference sequence). The CDR3 consists of 15 residues. CDR3 in amino acids: CASSSPGTGIYEQYF. In nucleotides, the CDR3 is TGTGCCAGCAGCAGTCCCGGGACAGGGATCTACGAGCAGTACTTC.

This rearrangement joins TRBV7-8 to TRBJ1-3, with D maybe TRBD1 (6 bases). The germline V gene encodes CDR1 SGHVS and CDR2 FQNEAQ. Trimming removed 6 bases from V and 8 bases from J, with 23 bases in between. The CDR3 consists of 16 residues. CDR3 amino acids: CASSTRGKGEGYTIYF. CDR3 coding DNA: TGTGCCAGCAGTACCAGGGGTAAGGGTGAAGGCTACACCATATATTTT.

This clonotype turned up a few times. This rearrangement joins TRBV10-3 to TRBJ2-7; tentative D call: TRBD1 (6 bases). Trimming pared 10 bases from V and 0 bases from J, leaving 16 bases between. This CDR3 region has 14 residues. CDR1 and CDR2 from the germline V gene are ENHRY and SYGVKD. The CDR3 loop is CASRRTVSSYEQYF. CDR3 in DNA: TGTGCCAGCAGGAGGACAGTGAGCTCCTACGAGCAGTACTTC.

This clonotype showed up many times. The J gene is TRBJ1-5, the V gene TRBV19, with TRBD1 matching over 7 bases. With 4 bases clipped from V and 6 bases from J, the junction kept 6 bases outside the gene matches. Germline CDR1 and CDR2: LNHDA and SQIVND (reference sequence). This CDR3 comprises 14 residues. The CDR3, as DNA: TGTGCCAGTAGTACGACAGGGTACAGTCAGCCCCAGCATTTT. Its protein is CASSTTGYSQPQHF.

This clonotype has ten or more counts. The junction departs from the called germline gene at one end, perhaps through a read error. CDR3 in DNA: TGTGCCACAGGGCAATACAGCGGGATGTTGCACTTC. Translated: CATGQYSGMLHF. The J gene is TRBJ2-7, the V gene TRBV10-3; TRBD2 aligns across 7 bases. The length of the CDR3 is 12 residues. Germline V gene data show CDR1 as ENHRY and CDR2 as SYGVKD.

The V gene is TRBV12-3 or TRBV12-4, the J gene TRBJ1-5, with a tentative D call TRBD1 (5 bases). With 3 bases removed from V and 7 bases from J, the gap between germline ends came to 10 bases. The CDR3 covers 13 residues. The CDR3 loop reads CASSLKGRQPQHF. In DNA form, the CDR3 reads TGTGCCAGCAGTTTGAAGGGGAGGCAGCCCCAGCATTTT.

This clonotype was detected many times. V and J are TRBV2 and TRBJ1-2; D is ambiguous. CDR1 is SNHLY, CDR2 FYNNEI, per germline. This CDR3 region has 13 residues. Trimming took 7 bases from V and 8 from J, leaving 17 bases between them. CDR3 nucleotides: TGTGCCAGCATCGGCTCTTACAAATGGGGCTACACCTTC. Its translation is CASIGSYKWGYTF.

Worth noting for this clonotype: This may stem from a read error, because a much larger clone lies one nucleotide away. This likely comes from a read error, as the CDR3 has no conserved phenylalanine or tryptophan at its end. The rearrangement joins TRBV7-2 to TRBJ2-7; no clear D. The V end was cut by 5 bases, the J end by 6 bases, with 14 bases between. This CDR3 contains 13 residues. Germline-derived CDR1 and CDR2 are SGHTA and FQGNSA. In DNA, the CDR3 is TGTGCCAGCAGCATAGGAACAGTCGCCGAGCAGTACCTC. It specifies CASSIGTVAEQYL.